The 9 T cell receptor beta chains below all came from one sample that was sequenced in a study of cytomegalovirus exposure and HLA in healthy donors. The PCR employed 60 Vbeta primers together with 13 Jbeta primers. The method was immunoSEQ multiplex PCR; TCRdb's version includes in-frame clones alone and lacks a portion of them. Of over 150,000 clones listed, 77% were seen once; the top ten hold 3.7%. Sequenced: PBMCs. The source is a woman aged 55-70 years in good health and CMV-seropositive.

This chain links TRBV7-3 with TRBJ1-2; 8 bases fit TRBD1. J lost 7 bases, V lost 2 bases, and 6 bases had no gene match. In germline, CDR1 is SGHTA, CDR2 FQGTGA. This CDR3 spans 14 amino acids. The CDR3 DNA sequence: TGTGCCAGCAGCTTAGGGGTGACAGGGGCTGGCTACACCTTC. Translating it yields CASSLGVTGAGYTF.

In this sample, this clone turned up once. This chain uses TRBV19 with TRBJ1-5; D is unresolved. The germline V and J ends were trimmed by 10 bases and 0 bases, with 7 bases remaining between them. The CDR3 totals 12 residues. Per the germline V gene, CDR1 is LNHDA and CDR2 is SQIVND (reference sequence). The CDR3 coding sequence is TGTGCCACCGAGGATAGCAATCAGCCCCAGCATTTT. This sequence encodes CATEDSNQPQHF.

This CDR3 reads CAWVPGRGSTDTQYF. DNA for the CDR3: TGTGCCTGGGTACCGGGACGGGGGAGTACAGATACGCAGTATTTT. The J gene is TRBJ2-3, the V gene TRBV30, with D possibly TRBD2 on 6 matching bases. V lost 5 bases and J 3 bases, leaving 18 bases between the germline ends. CDR1 is GTSNPN and CDR2 is SVGIG in the germline V gene (reference sequence). The CDR3 loop spans 15 amino acids.

V usage is TRBV7-9 and J usage is TRBJ1-2; D remains unclear. The CDR3 extends over 14 amino acids. Trimming removed 3 bases from V and 0 bases from J, with 8 bases in between. Per germline, CDR1 SEHNR and CDR2 FQNEAQ (reference sequence). CDR3 sequence (DNA): TGTGCCAGCAGCTTCGGAGGATCTAACTATGGCTACACCTTC. Protein sequence: CASSFGGSNYGYTF.

This chain joins TRBV6-1 and TRBJ2-7; TRBD2 agrees at 10 bases. CDR1 MNHNS and CDR2 SASEGT come from the germline V gene. Unmatched junction bases numbered 9, after V lost 6 bases and J lost 4 bases. The CDR3 spans 15 residues. CDR3 DNA: TGTGCCAGCAGGGTAACTAGCGGGACCCCTTACGAGCAGTACTTC. Its translation is CASRVTSGTPYEQYF.

The V and J genes are TRBV4-3 and TRBJ2-7; D gene uncertain. The germline V gene encodes CDR1 LGHNA and CDR2 YSLEER. The CDR3 is 14 amino acids. Trimming removed 4 bases from V and 3 bases from J, with 13 bases in between. The CDR3 is CASSPTTYDYEQYF. The CDR3 DNA is TGCGCCAGCAGCCCTACCACGTACGACTACGAGCAGTACTTC.

About this clone: The same CDR3 is also encoded by other DNA sequences in this sample. The CDR3 sequence: CASSSTSGGTDTQYF. The CDR3 region has the DNA TGTGCCAGCAGCTCTACTAGCGGGGGGACAGATACGCAGTATTTT. The genes are TRBV7-9 and TRBJ2-3, with 12 bases lining up with TRBD2. The CDR3 has 15 amino acids. The V segment lost 4 bases and the J segment 3 bases; nucleotides outside the gene matches: 2. Looked up from germline, CDR1 is SEHNR and CDR2 is FQNEAQ (reference sequence).

The rearrangement uses TRBV27 and TRBJ2-2, with 8 nucleotides matching TRBD1. Germline loops: CDR1 MNHEY, CDR2 SMNVEV (reference sequence). Trimming cost V 3 bases and J 3 bases; bases outside gene matches: 6. The CDR3 extends over 16 amino acids. CDR3 bases: TGTGCCAGCAGTTTGAACAGGGGGTTGGACACCGGGGAGCTGTTTTTT. Translated, it gives CASSLNRGLDTGELFF.

This sequence joins TRBV30 and TRBJ1-3; D remains ambiguous. The V gene lost 0 bases and the J gene lost 2 bases, with 8 bases spanning the gap. The CDR3 is 14 residues long. Germline loops: CDR1 GTSNPN, CDR2 SVGIG (reference sequence). The CDR3 DNA reads as TGTGCCTGGAGTGTTTCGGGTCCTGGAAACACCATATATTTT. This translates into CAWSVSGPGNTIYF.